This entry lists 25 T cell receptor beta chains sequenced from one sample in a study of shared clonotypes between healthy human individuals. Clones were sequenced by immunoSEQ multiplex PCR, and TCRdb holds only the in-frame ones, with some missing. The sample carries about 450,000 clones, 70% to 85% recorded once. Sequences were obtained from PBMCs. All receptors derive from a middle-aged woman in good health. Some clones in this sample may be carry-over from other donors' samples.

As DNA, the CDR3 is TGTGCCAGCAGTTTGATACTGACTAGCGTCTCTGGGGCCAACGTCCTGACTTTC. Translated, it gives CASSLILTSVSGANVLTF. The chain links TRBV28 to TRBJ2-6, with 8 bases fitting TRBD2. The CDR3 extends over 18 amino acids. Germline loops: CDR1 MDHEN, CDR2 SYDVKM. After removal of 3 bases from V and 0 bases from J, the junction contained 7 bases not matched to a gene.

The CDR3 region is CASSTNPGTDQETQYF. In nucleotides, the CDR3 is TGTGCCAGCAGTACCAATCCCGGGACAGACCAAGAGACCCAGTACTTC. The rearrangement links TRBV28 to TRBJ2-5, with TRBD1 identical over 7 bases. V was pared by 5 bases and J by 0 bases, with 9 bases of the junction left unmatched. Germline V CDR1 and CDR2: MDHEN, SYDVKM. The CDR3 is 16 residues long. Filled out from reference TRBV28 and TRBJ2-5, the complete variable domain reads DVKVTQSSRYLVKRTGEKVFLECVQDMDHENMFWYRQDPGLGLRLIYFSYDVKMKEKGDIPEGYSVSREKKERFSLILESASTNQTSMYLCASSTNPGTDQETQYFGPGTRLLVL.

J is TRBJ1-1 and V is TRBV10-3, with 7 bases fitting TRBD1. There are 14 residues in the CDR3. Germline values: CDR1 ENHRY, CDR2 SYGVKD. Germline trimming cut 4 bases from V and 8 bases from J; bases unmatched to any gene: 10. The DNA of the CDR3 is TGTGCCATCAGTGCGACAGGACAGGCGCGGGAAGCTTTCTTT. As protein: CAISATGQAREAFF.

The V call is TRBV28, the J call TRBJ2-7, with 12 bases fitting TRBD1. CDR1 is MDHEN, CDR2 SYDVKM, per germline. V was clipped by 7 bases and J by 7 bases; unmatched bases: 8. The CDR3 spans 14 residues. This CDR3 reads CASTAGTGGLEQYF. CDR3 in DNA: TGTGCCAGCACCGCAGGGACAGGGGGCTTAGAGCAGTACTTC.

The genes are TRBV18 and TRBJ1-1; the match to TRBD1 covers 9 bases. Germline V gives CDR1 KGHSH, CDR2 LQKENI. The CDR3 covers 15 residues. V lost 3 bases to trimming and J lost 8 bases; unmatched junction nucleotides: 10. CDR3: CASSPPGTGSIEAFF. The DNA of the CDR3 is TGTGCCAGCTCACCGCCAGGGACAGGGTCTATCGAAGCTTTCTTT.

The chain joins TRBV6-5 to TRBJ1-5; 7 bases agree with TRBD1. The CDR3 spans 14 residues. Germline-derived CDR1 and CDR2 are MNHEY and SVGAGI. Losses at the gene ends were 6 bases for V and 3 bases for J; bases not matched to a gene: 5. In DNA, the CDR3 is TGTGCCAGCAGGGCGAGGGGGCACAATCAGCCCCAGCATTTT. It translates to CASRARGHNQPQHF.

The chain couples TRBV27 to TRBJ2-1; D gene unclear. Looked up from germline, CDR1 is MNHEY and CDR2 is SMNVEV (reference sequence). V shed 3 bases and J shed 4 bases, with 7 bases lying between them. This CDR3 contains 13 residues. CDR3 nucleotide sequence: TGTGCCAGCAGTTTGGACGAGTACAATGAGCAGTTCTTC. As protein: CASSLDEYNEQFF.

The J gene is TRBJ2-2, the V gene TRBV30; weak D call: TRBD2 (6 bases). Per the germline V gene, CDR1 is GTSNPN and CDR2 is SVGIG (reference sequence). The CDR3 totals 12 residues. Trimming took off 4 bases at V and 6 bases at J, with 9 bases between the two ends. The CDR3 sequence is CAWNWGAGELFF. DNA for the CDR3: TGTGCCTGGAATTGGGGGGCCGGGGAGCTGTTTTTT.

V is TRBV10-3 and J is TRBJ2-7, with D tentatively TRBD1 (5 bases). This CDR3 region has 13 residues. Germline lookup yields CDR1 ENHRY and CDR2 SYGVKD. V lost 2 bases and J lost 4, with 9 bases in between. The CDR3 DNA reads as TGTGCCATCAGTGAGCCCCAGGGATACGAGCAGTACTTC. It codes for CAISEPQGYEQYF.

CDR3 in DNA: TGTGCCAGCAGCACCTTGACAGGGAAGTTTGAAGCTTTCTTT. Protein product: CASSTLTGKFEAFF. The chain is built from TRBV13 and TRBJ1-1, with TRBD1 identical over 7 bases. There are 14 residues in the CDR3. Germline CDR1 and CDR2: PRHDT and FYEKMQ (reference sequence). Unmatched junction bases numbered 10, after V lost 5 bases and J lost 7 bases.

The J gene is TRBJ2-1, the V gene TRBV30; 15 bases are shared with TRBD2. This CDR3 contains 18 residues. Trimming cost V 0 bases and J 2 bases; bases outside gene matches: 5. The germline V gene encodes CDR1 GTSNPN and CDR2 SVGIG (reference sequence). As DNA, the CDR3 is TGTGCCTGGAGTGTACTTAGGACTAGCGGGAGGGCCTACAATGAGCAGTTCTTC. This gives the protein CAWSVLRTSGRAYNEQFF. Drawing the rest from reference TRBV30 and TRBJ2-1, the complete variable domain is SQTIHQWPATLVQPVGSPLSLECTVEGTSNPNLYWYRQAAGRGLQLLFYSVGIGQISSEVPQNLSASRPQDRQFILSSKKLLLSDSGFYLCAWSVLRTSGRAYNEQFFGPGTRLTVL.

The CDR3 DNA reads as TGCGCCAGCAGCCCGGTGACTAGCGGGTCCACCGGGGAGCTGTTTTTT. Amino acids: CASSPVTSGSTGELFF. The chain carries TRBV4-3 and TRBJ2-2; 10 bases are a match to TRBD2. The germline CDR1 and CDR2 sequences are LGHNA and YSLEER. Trimming took 4 bases from V and 4 from J; bases not matched to a gene: 6. The length of the CDR3 is 16 residues.

Details on this clone: Other DNA sequences from this sample encode an identical CDR3 as well. The chain employs TRBV18 and TRBJ1-5; TRBD1 agrees at 8 bases. V gave up 2 bases and J gave up 4 bases; unmatched junction bases: 4. The germline gives CDR1 KGHSH, CDR2 LQKENI. The CDR3 loop spans 15 amino acids. The chain's CDR3 is CASSPGQGGNQPQHF. CDR3 nucleotide sequence: TGTGCCAGCTCACCAGGACAGGGCGGGAATCAGCCCCAGCATTTT.

With regard to this clone: Other DNA sequences in this sample translate to the same CDR3. The chain couples TRBV5-1 to TRBJ2-1, with TRBD1 identical over 11 bases. The CDR3 covers 15 residues. Germline values: CDR1 SGHRS, CDR2 YFSETQ. Trimming cost V 4 bases and J 4 bases; bases outside gene matches: 4. The CDR3 loop reads CASSLGQGGYNEQFF. In nucleotides, the CDR3 is TGCGCCAGCAGCCTGGGACAGGGGGGATACAATGAGCAGTTCTTC.

V is TRBV7-9 and J is TRBJ2-2, with TRBD2 matching over 8 bases. CDR1 SEHNR and CDR2 FQNEAQ come from the germline V gene (reference sequence). The CDR3 spans 17 residues. V shed 5 bases and J 4 bases; nucleotides not matched to a gene: 12. CDR3 in DNA: TGTGCCAGCAGCCAAGATGGTGTCGGGAGGGGCACCGGGGAGCTGTTTTTT. The encoded protein is CASSQDGVGRGTGELFF.

This clone was detected ten times or more. The V gene is TRBV21-1, the J gene TRBJ2-7; the table's D call, TRBD1, was not checked against the DNA. TRBV21-1 represents a pseudogene. This CDR3 spans 15 amino acids. The CDR3 loop is CASSPGTGDSYEQYF. The CDR3 DNA reads TGTGCCAGCAGCCCTGGGACAGGGGACTCGTACGAGCAGTACTTC.

This sequence joins TRBV28 and TRBJ1-2; 9 nucleotides align to TRBD1. V dropped 6 bases and J dropped 8; count of bases not matched to a gene: 10. CDR1 MDHEN and CDR2 SYDVKM come from the germline V gene. This CDR3 comprises 14 residues. The CDR3 DNA sequence: TGTGCCAGCAGCACGGGACAGGGAATGATCGGCTACACCTTC. Amino acids: CASSTGQGMIGYTF.

The chain couples TRBV5-6 to TRBJ2-7; D might be TRBD1 (5 bases). Germline V lookup: CDR1 SGHDT, CDR2 YYEEEE. The CDR3 is 13 amino acids. The V and J ends lost 7 bases and 0 bases respectively, with 11 bases between them. Here the CDR3 reads CASGARNSYEQYF. The DNA of the CDR3 is TGTGCCAGCGGGGCTAGAAACTCCTACGAGCAGTACTTC.

The chain employs TRBV30 and TRBJ1-5; a possible D gene is TRBD1 (5 bases). V shed 5 bases and J shed 0 bases, with 8 bases lying between them. The germline V gene encodes CDR1 GTSNPN and CDR2 SVGIG (reference sequence). This CDR3 is built from 13 residues. The CDR3 region is CAWDGGSNQPQHF. The CDR3 DNA sequence: TGTGCCTGGGACGGGGGTAGCAATCAGCCCCAGCATTTT.

In regard to this clone: Other DNA sequences in this specimen translate into the identical CDR3. The V and J genes are TRBV7-9 and TRBJ2-5; no definite D call. V lost 4 bases to trimming and J lost 4 bases, with 4 bases between them. The CDR3 has 11 amino acids. Per germline, CDR1 SEHNR and CDR2 FQNEAQ (reference sequence). CDR3 amino acids: CASSSGETQYF. As DNA, the CDR3 is TGTGCCAGCAGCTCCGGAGAGACCCAGTACTTC. Looking up the rest from reference TRBV7-9 and TRBJ2-5 gives the full variable domain: DTGVSQNPRHKITKRGQNVTFRCDPISEHNRLYWYRQTLGQGPEFLTYFQNEAQLEKSRLLSDRFSAERPKGSFSTLEIQRTEQGDSAMYLCASSSGETQYFGPGTRLLVL.

This clone was counted between two and nine times. The CDR3 sequence: CASSLGQEGTEAFF. CDR3 sequence (DNA): TGCGCCAGCAGCTTGGGGCAGGAAGGGACTGAAGCTTTCTTT. This chain joins TRBV5-1 and TRBJ1-1; D not certain. The CDR3 runs to 14 residues. CDR1 is SGHRS and CDR2 is YFSETQ in the germline V gene. The V end lost 0 bases, the J end lost 5 bases, and 11 bases lay between the germline ends. Looking up the rest from reference TRBV5-1 and TRBJ1-1 gives the full variable domain: KAGVTQTPRYLIKTRGQQVTLSCSPISGHRSVSWYQQTPGQGLQFLFEYFSETQRNKGNFPGRFSGRQFSNSRSEMNVSTLELGDSALYLCASSLGQEGTEAFFGQGTRLTVV.

The V and J genes are TRBV9 and TRBJ1-3; no clear D gene. V was shortened by 3 bases and J by 4 bases, with 8 bases between the two germline ends. Germline CDR1 and CDR2: SGDLS and YYNGEE. This CDR3 contains 13 residues. DNA of the CDR3: TGTGCCAGCAGCGAACTGATAGGAAACACCATATATTTT. This translates into CASSELIGNTIYF.

The chain links TRBV29-1 to TRBJ2-1, with TRBD2 identical over 7 bases. In germline, CDR1 is SQVTM, CDR2 ANQGSEA. The CDR3 contains 16 residues. With 2 bases clipped from V and 4 bases from J, the junction kept 11 bases outside the gene matches. The CDR3 nucleotides read TGCAGCGTTGAAAGGAAATTAGCGGGCCATTACAATGAGCAGTTCTTC. This encodes CSVERKLAGHYNEQFF.

This clone was picked up a small number of times. This chain joins TRBV5-1 and TRBJ2-5; D ambiguous. Germline V lookup: CDR1 SGHRS, CDR2 YFSETQ. V was trimmed by 4 bases and J by 1 base, leaving 11 bases between them. CDR3 length: 14 residues. CDR3 DNA: TGCGCCAGCAGCCCGGGTTCCACCCAAGAGACCCAGTACTTC. This encodes CASSPGSTQETQYF.

The J gene is TRBJ2-1, the V gene TRBV10-3, with 10 bases that match TRBD1. The trim removed 5 bases at V and 7 bases at J, leaving 5 bases unmatched. This CDR3 region has 14 residues. CDR1 is ENHRY, CDR2 SYGVKD, per germline. The CDR3 region has the DNA TGTGCCATCAGTCCGGGACAGGGGATGAATGAGCAGTTCTTC. Its translation: CAISPGQGMNEQFF.